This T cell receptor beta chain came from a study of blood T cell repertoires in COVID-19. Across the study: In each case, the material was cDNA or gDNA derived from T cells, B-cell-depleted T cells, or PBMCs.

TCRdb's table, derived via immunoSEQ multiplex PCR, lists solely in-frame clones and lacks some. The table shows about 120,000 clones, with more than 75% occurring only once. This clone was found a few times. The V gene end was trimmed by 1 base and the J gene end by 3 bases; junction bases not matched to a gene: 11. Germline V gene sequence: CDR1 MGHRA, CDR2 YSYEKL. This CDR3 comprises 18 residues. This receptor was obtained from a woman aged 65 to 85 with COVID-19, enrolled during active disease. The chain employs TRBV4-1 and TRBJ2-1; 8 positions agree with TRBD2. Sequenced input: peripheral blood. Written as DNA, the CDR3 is TGCGCCAGCAGCCAAGGGGGTTTGGCGGGGGGCTACTACAATGAGCAGTTCTTC. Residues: CASSQGGLAGGYYNEQFF.